This entry lists 21 T cell receptor beta chains sequenced from one sample in a study of T cell responses to AZD1222 COVID-19 vaccine. Using immunoSEQ multiplex PCR, the repertoire was profiled, and TCRdb retains in-frame clones only, with some absent. The repertoire holds fewer than 90,000 clones, about 90% seen once, with around a tenth in the top ten. The material was peripheral blood, obtained 28 days after the second AZD1222 dose. These TCRs come from an adult who received the AZD1222 COVID-19 vaccine.

The chain carries TRBV28 and TRBJ1-5; the D gene is possibly TRBD1 (6 bases). This CDR3 contains 12 residues. Looked up from germline, CDR1 is MDHEN and CDR2 is SYDVKM. Trimming shortened V by 7 bases and J by 7 bases, and 11 bases separated the two germline ends. CDR3 sequence (DNA): TGTGCCAGCACTCCAGGGGTACAGCCCCAGCATTTT. Residues: CASTPGVQPQHF.

This clone was seen a few times. J is TRBJ1-5 and V is TRBV19; D is uncertain. Germline V lookup: CDR1 LNHDA, CDR2 SQIVND (reference sequence). Trimming shortened V by 5 bases and J by 7 bases, and 12 bases separated the two germline ends. This CDR3 has 13 residues. In DNA, the CDR3 is TGTGCCAGTAGTTGGCGGTTGGAGCAGCCCCAGCATTTT. This codes for CASSWRLEQPQHF.

This chain joins TRBV6-5 and TRBJ1-1, with D perhaps matching TRBD1 (5 bases). Trimming stripped 2 bases from V and 5 bases from J, with 18 bases between. This CDR3 has 16 amino acids. Germline-derived CDR1 and CDR2 are MNHEY and SVGAGI. The CDR3 is CASSYEDPGRRTEAFF. CDR3 nucleotides: TGTGCCAGCAGTTACGAGGATCCGGGGCGGAGGACTGAAGCTTTCTTT.

This clone has only one observation. V usage is TRBV18 and J usage is TRBJ1-1, with 7 bases that match TRBD1. Germline V CDR1 and CDR2: KGHSH, LQKENI. Trimming at V came to 3 bases and at J to 0 bases, leaving 1 base not matched to a gene. This CDR3 is 14 amino acids long. CDR3 amino acids: CASSPDRLNTEAFF. CDR3 coding DNA: TGTGCCAGCTCACCGGACAGGCTGAACACTGAAGCTTTCTTT.

The V call is TRBV15, the J call TRBJ2-3, with 16 nucleotides matching TRBD2. Germline assignment: CDR1 LNHNV and CDR2 YYDKDF (reference sequence). CDR3 length equals 18 residues. Trimming at V came to 3 bases and at J to 4 bases, leaving 7 bases not matched to a gene. CDR3 DNA: TGTGCCACCAGCAGCCCGGGACTAGCGGGAGGGAAAGCAGATACGCAGTATTTT. Protein: CATSSPGLAGGKADTQYF.

This chain connects TRBV5-8 to TRBJ1-5, with a tentative D call TRBD1 (6 bases). The length of the CDR3 is 16 residues. V lost 1 base and J lost 1, with 12 bases in between. CDR1 is SGHTS, CDR2 YDEGEE, per germline. CDR3 protein: CASSLYLGASNQPQHF. CDR3 in DNA: TGTGCCAGCAGCTTGTACTTGGGGGCGAGCAATCAGCCCCAGCATTTT.

This clone came up a few times. This chain links TRBV2 with TRBJ1-5; perhaps TRBD1 as D (6 bases). This CDR3 has 15 residues. Per the germline V gene, CDR1 is SNHLY and CDR2 is FYNNEI. Trimming removed 7 bases from V and 2 bases from J, with 15 bases in between. CDR3 DNA: TGTGCCAGCACGACAGGTAATGGACGCAATCAGCCCCAGCATTTT. Residues: CASTTGNGRNQPQHF.

The chain recombines TRBV4-1 with TRBJ1-1, with D tentatively TRBD1 (5 bases). The V gene's germline CDR1 is MGHRA and CDR2 YSYEKL. V was pared by 3 bases and J by 2 bases, with 16 bases between. This CDR3 contains 16 residues. The CDR3 DNA reads as TGCGCCAGCAGCCAGGCAAGAGGACAAATTAACACTGAAGCTTTCTTT. This encodes CASSQARGQINTEAFF.

The chain couples TRBV20-1 to TRBJ1-1, with D possibly being TRBD1 (5 bases). In germline, CDR1 is DFQATT, CDR2 SNEGSKA (reference sequence). There are 13 residues in the CDR3. Trimming pared 3 bases from V and 8 bases from J, leaving 16 bases between. DNA of the CDR3: TGCAGTGCTAGTGGTGTTGGGGGACGGGAAGCTTTCTTT. It encodes CSASGVGGREAFF.

The chain links TRBV7-6 to TRBJ1-2; D is possibly TRBD1 (5 bases). Trimming took off 5 bases at V and 10 bases at J, with 11 bases between the two ends. Germline V gives CDR1 SGHVS, CDR2 FNYEAQ. The CDR3 is made up of 11 amino acids. As DNA, the CDR3 is TGTGCCAGCAGCGCGGAAGGGGACTACACCTTC. This sequence encodes CASSAEGDYTF.

The V gene is TRBV5-5, the J gene TRBJ1-6; D may be TRBD1 (6 bases). CDR3 length: 15 residues. V lost 2 bases and J lost 7, with 13 bases in between. The germline CDR1 and CDR2 sequences are SGHKS and YYEKEE (reference sequence). The CDR3 here is CASSLHNRDNSPLHF. As DNA, the CDR3 is TGTGCCAGCAGCTTACATAACAGGGACAATTCACCCCTCCACTTT.

The chain carries TRBV27 and TRBJ1-1; 8 positions match TRBD1. The ends lost 6 bases at V and 4 bases at J; junction bases unmatched: 1. CDR1 is MNHEY, CDR2 SMNVEV, per germline (reference sequence). The CDR3 extends over 12 amino acids. CDR3 amino acids: CASRTGGTEAFF. DNA for the CDR3: TGTGCCAGCAGAACAGGGGGCACTGAAGCTTTCTTT.

In its sample, this clone was seen a few times. J is TRBJ1-5 and V is TRBV4-2; D may be TRBD1 (5 bases). CDR1 and CDR2 (germline): LGHNA, YNFKEQ. This CDR3 contains 19 residues. V shed 0 bases and J shed 7 bases, with 25 bases lying between them. The CDR3 loop is CASSQDPMTQGIKIQPQHF. DNA for the CDR3: TGTGCCAGCAGCCAAGACCCTATGACTCAGGGAATTAAAATCCAGCCCCAGCATTTT.

The chain links TRBV3-1 (or the pseudogene TRBV3-2) to TRBJ1-1; no firm D call. The length of the CDR3 is 12 residues. CDR1 and CDR2 from the germline V gene are LGHDT and YNNKEL (reference sequence). Trimming removed 2 bases at V and 5 bases at J, with 6 bases between. DNA for the CDR3: TGTGCCAGCAGCCAACGGGGTACTGAAGCTTTCTTT. As protein: CASSQRGTEAFF.

The chain uses TRBV5-4 and TRBJ1-1, with TRBD1 matching 7 bases. Per germline, CDR1 SGHNT and CDR2 YYREEE (reference sequence). The J segment lost 4 bases and the V segment lost 4 bases, leaving 13 bases of the junction unmatched. This CDR3 has 16 residues. The CDR3 region has the DNA TGTGCCAGCAGCGTGACAGGGAGGGCCGCCGGCACTGAAGCTTTCTTT. This codes for CASSVTGRAAGTEAFF.

The CDR3 region is CASSSSGGAETQYF. Here the CDR3 DNA reads TGTGCCAGCAGCTCTAGCGGGGGGGCTGAGACCCAGTACTTC. This rearrangement joins TRBV11-3 to TRBJ2-5; 12 bases fit TRBD2. The V gene's germline CDR1 is SGHNT and CDR2 YENEEA. The junction had 2 bases not matched to a gene; V was cut back by 4 bases and J by 5 bases. This CDR3 contains 14 residues.

V and J are TRBV10-3 and TRBJ2-3, with a tentative D call TRBD1 (5 bases). V was pared by 3 bases and J by 5 bases, with 9 bases between. The CDR3 is made up of 13 amino acids. The germline gives CDR1 ENHRY, CDR2 SYGVKD. CDR3 nucleotides: TGTGCCATCAGTGAACAGGCTGAAGATACGCAGTATTTT. It translates to CAISEQAEDTQYF.

V and J are TRBV24-1 and TRBJ1-5; the D is unclear. The V end lost 6 bases, the J end lost 3 bases, and 8 bases lay between the germline ends. Germline V gene sequence: CDR1 KGHDR, CDR2 SFDVKD. The CDR3 has 13 amino acids. The CDR3 bases are TGTGCCACCAGTCAACAGTCCAATCAGCCCCAGCATTTT. Amino acids: CATSQQSNQPQHF.

The rearrangement links TRBV10-2 to TRBJ1-6, with 8 bases identical to TRBD1. J lost 4 bases, V lost 8 bases, and 7 bases had no gene match. Germline values: CDR1 WSHSY, CDR2 SAAADI. The length of the CDR3 is 15 residues. The chain's CDR3 is CASAGTGGYNSPLHF. The CDR3 DNA follows: TGCGCCAGCGCCGGGACAGGCGGTTATAATTCACCCCTCCACTTT.

The genes are TRBV7-9 and TRBJ2-3; 10 nucleotides align to TRBD2. CDR1 and CDR2 from the germline V gene are SEHNR and FQNEAQ (reference sequence). J gave up 0 bases and V 5 bases, and 5 bases lay outside the gene matches. The length of the CDR3 is 16 residues. The CDR3 DNA sequence: TGTGCCAGCAGCCAACCGGGACTAGCGAGCACAGATACGCAGTATTTT. Its protein product is CASSQPGLASTDTQYF.

This clone appeared once. The rearrangement links TRBV3-1 (or the pseudogene TRBV3-2) to TRBJ2-3, with 11 bases lining up with TRBD2. With V trimmed by 0 bases and J by 5 bases, 7 bases remained unmatched. The germline V gene encodes CDR1 LGHDT and CDR2 YNNKEL (reference sequence). CDR3 size: 17 residues. CDR3 amino acids: CASSQDPLAGGRDTQYF. The CDR3 DNA is TGTGCCAGCAGCCAAGATCCCCTAGCGGGGGGCCGAGATACGCAGTATTTT.